This entry lists 14 T cell receptor beta chains sequenced from one sample in a study of blood T cell repertoires in COVID-19. The protocol was immunoSEQ multiplex PCR, while the TCRdb copy is restricted to in-frame clones and leaves out a portion. Of about 280,000 clones listed, 86% were seen once; the top ten hold about 3%. Input material: peripheral blood. The origin of the receptors is a young woman with active or convalescent COVID-19.

The V call is TRBV10-3, the J call TRBJ1-4; D gene uncertain. Germline CDR1 and CDR2: ENHRY and SYGVKD. Trimming removed 3 bases from V and 6 bases from J, with 20 bases in between. CDR3 length: 17 residues. Here the CDR3 reads CAISEEGGYKRDEKLFF. CDR3 bases: TGTGCCATCAGTGAAGAGGGAGGTTACAAAAGAGATGAAAAACTGTTTTTT.

This sequence joins TRBV29-1 and TRBJ1-4; TRBD1 matches at 7 bases. This CDR3 is 12 amino acids long. Germline V lookup: CDR1 SQVTM, CDR2 ANQGSEA. The V gene end was trimmed by 4 bases and the J gene end by 7 bases; junction bases not matched to a gene: 3. The chain's CDR3 is CSVGQGSEKLFF. The CDR3 DNA reads as TGCAGCGTTGGACAGGGAAGTGAAAAACTGTTTTTT.

The chain is built from TRBV5-1 and TRBJ2-3; 16 bases are a match to TRBD2. Germline values: CDR1 SGHRS, CDR2 YFSETQ. CDR3 length equals 17 residues. The trim removed 4 bases at V and 3 bases at J, leaving 5 bases unmatched. The DNA of the CDR3 is TGCGCCAGCAGCCCGGGACTAGCGGGGGGGCTAACAGATACGCAGTATTTT. Translating it yields CASSPGLAGGLTDTQYF.

J is TRBJ2-3 and V is TRBV5-4; 8 bases are shared with TRBD2. The germline CDR1 and CDR2 sequences are SGHNT and YYREEE (reference sequence). This CDR3 region has 15 residues. The ends lost 0 bases at V and 3 bases at J; junction bases unmatched: 3. CDR3 sequence reads: CASSLAGGATDTQYF. In DNA, the CDR3 is TGTGCCAGCAGCTTGGCGGGGGGGGCGACAGATACGCAGTATTTT.

Only one count was recorded for this clone. This sequence joins TRBV28 and TRBJ1-2, with a tentative D call TRBD1 (5 bases). With 2 bases removed from V and 6 bases from J, the gap between germline ends came to 13 bases. CDR3 size: 14 residues. The germline V gene encodes CDR1 MDHEN and CDR2 SYDVKM. The CDR3, as DNA: TGTGCCAGCAGTTTAGGGGCAAACCTTAATGGCTACACCTTC. Its translation: CASSLGANLNGYTF.

The chain couples TRBV6-5 to TRBJ1-1, with TRBD1 matching 8 bases. Per germline, CDR1 MNHEY and CDR2 SVGAGI. V was clipped by 6 bases and J by 4 bases; unmatched bases: 10. This CDR3 spans 15 amino acids. Written as DNA, the CDR3 is TGTGCCAGCAGGCCAAGACAGGGGATGGTCACTGAAGCTTTCTTT. This gives the protein CASRPRQGMVTEAFF.

This clone was recorded once. CDR3 in amino acids: CASLAGNEQFF. CDR3 nucleotides: TGTGCCAGTCTAGCGGGGAATGAGCAGTTCTTC. The V and J genes are TRBV28 and TRBJ2-1, with TRBD2 matching 9 bases. The CDR3 contains 11 residues. After removal of 9 bases from V and 7 bases from J, the junction contained 1 base not matched to a gene. Germline V gene data show CDR1 as MDHEN and CDR2 as SYDVKM.

The J gene is TRBJ2-7, the V gene TRBV5-8; 9 bases match TRBD1. CDR3 length: 15 residues. V lost 4 bases and J lost 2; bases outside the gene matches: 7. Germline V gives CDR1 SGHTS, CDR2 YDEGEE. The CDR3 nucleotides are TGTGCCAGCAGCCCGGGACAGGGCTTCACCTACGAGCAGTACTTC. Amino acids: CASSPGQGFTYEQYF.

The genes are TRBV5-1 and TRBJ2-5; D not certain. The V gene lost 2 bases and the J gene lost 3 bases, with 8 bases spanning the gap. CDR3 size: 13 residues. Germline CDR1 and CDR2: SGHRS and YFSETQ. CDR3 DNA: TGCGCCAGCAGCTTATTCCAGGAAGAGACCCAGTACTTC. This translates into CASSLFQEETQYF.

The V call is TRBV10-3, the J call TRBJ2-5; tentative D call: TRBD1 (5 bases). V was pared by 3 bases and J by 5 bases, with 10 bases between. This CDR3 has 13 residues. Germline CDR1 ENHRY, CDR2 SYGVKD. The CDR3 DNA reads as TGTGCCATCAGTGACGACAACAGGGAGACCCAGTACTTC. Its translation is CAISDDNRETQYF.

The J gene is TRBJ2-3, the V gene TRBV4-3; D unresolved. CDR3 size: 17 residues. Germline CDR1 and CDR2: LGHNA and YSLEER. With 0 bases removed from V and 0 bases from J, the gap between germline ends came to 13 bases. The CDR3 loop is CASSQESVRSSTDTQYF. DNA of the CDR3: TGCGCCAGCAGCCAAGAATCCGTTAGATCTAGCACAGATACGCAGTATTTT.

The chain employs TRBV27 and TRBJ1-2; 8 positions match TRBD1. J was trimmed by 1 base and V by 0 bases; bases with no gene match: 7. The germline V gene has CDR1 MNHEY and CDR2 SMNVEV (reference sequence). The CDR3 contains 17 residues. CDR3 DNA: TGTGCCAGCAGTTTATCGGGGACAGGAGTAATTAACTATGGCTACACCTTC. It specifies CASSLSGTGVINYGYTF.

This chain uses TRBV15 with TRBJ2-1, with 10 nucleotides matching TRBD2. Trimming at V came to 8 bases and at J to 5 bases, leaving 12 bases not matched to a gene. The CDR3 is 16 amino acids. The germline V gene encodes CDR1 LNHNV and CDR2 YYDKDF (reference sequence). The CDR3 spells CATEGGLAGAHNEQFF. The DNA of the CDR3 is TGTGCCACCGAGGGGGGGCTAGCGGGGGCCCACAATGAGCAGTTCTTC.

The chain links TRBV10-3 to TRBJ1-2, with 10 bases that match TRBD1. Germline CDR1 ENHRY, CDR2 SYGVKD. Trimming removed 10 bases from V and 6 bases from J; junction bases left unmatched: 8. The CDR3 covers 13 residues. For the CDR3, the DNA is TGTGCCAGCCACTCCGGGACAGGGGATGGCTACACCTTC. Its protein is CASHSGTGDGYTF.